This TCR beta chain was captured by sequencing in a study of T cell responses to AZD1222 COVID-19 vaccine. Study results and caveats: Repertoire collection took place solely once the T cell response had peaked.

On this clone: Its antigen is unknown.

The data were produced by immunoSEQ multiplex PCR, yet TCRdb's version contains in-frame clones alone and is incomplete. The data show some 170,000 clones, 90% to 95% seen once. The CDR3 runs 15 residues. V trimming: 1 base; J trimming: 4 bases; junction bases outside the gene matches: 6. Germline-derived CDR1 and CDR2 are SGHTA and FQGNSA. The V gene is TRBV7-2, the J gene TRBJ1-2; TRBD1 matches 7 bases. This clonotype was sampled from an adult who received the AZD1222 COVID-19 vaccine. Specimen: peripheral blood, collected 28 days after the second AZD1222 dose. CDR3 sequence reads: CASSLGTGGSYGYTF. The CDR3 region has the DNA TGTGCCAGCAGCTTAGGGACAGGTGGCTCCTATGGCTACACCTTC. Supplemented by reference TRBV7-2 and TRBJ1-2, the full variable domain reads GAGVSQSPSNKVTEKGKDVELRCDPISGHTALYWYRQSLGQGLEFLIYFQGNSAPDKSGLPSDRFSAERTGGSVSTLTIQRTQQEDSAVYLCASSLGTGGSYGYTFGSGTRLTVV.